The next 21 T cell receptor beta chains were all read from a single sample in a study of neurological immune-mediated disorders. TCRdb analysed the 5' RACE reads with MiXCR anew, one entry per CDR3 protein. The sample consists of around 30,000 distinct CDR3 sequences, about 2.6% of them appearing once. The material sequenced was PBMCs. Receptors originate from a woman in her fifties or sixties with multiple sclerosis.

The V gene is TRBV5-1, the J gene TRBJ2-1; TRBD1 agrees at 8 bases. The CDR3 totals 17 residues. Germline V gene sequence: CDR1 SGHRS, CDR2 YFSETQ. J gave up 1 base and V 2 bases, and 8 bases lay outside the gene matches. CDR3 coding DNA: TGCGCCAGCAGCTTTGGACAGGGAAGTGGGTCCTACAATGAGCAGTTCTTC. The encoded protein is CASSFGQGSGSYNEQFF.

At least ten counts were recorded for this clonotype. This chain links TRBV27 with TRBJ1-1, with D maybe TRBD1 (6 bases). The germline CDR1 and CDR2 sequences are MNHEY and SMNVEV (reference sequence). The CDR3 is made up of 13 amino acids. V was pared by 3 bases and J by 5 bases, with 10 bases between. CDR3 nucleotides: TGTGCCAGCAGTTTTTTAAGGGGGACTGAAGCTTTCTTT. It is translated as CASSFLRGTEAFF.

In its sample, this clonotype was seen many times. The V call is TRBV10-3, the J call TRBJ2-3; D not certain. V dropped 9 bases and J dropped 4 bases, with 8 bases sitting between them. Germline V gene data show CDR1 as ENHRY and CDR2 as SYGVKD. The CDR3 totals 11 residues. CDR3 region: CAMSEADTQYF. CDR3 sequence (DNA): TGTGCCATGTCCGAAGCAGATACGCAGTATTTT.

This clonotype came up many times. This chain uses TRBV20-1 with TRBJ2-3; 11 bases align to TRBD2. The CDR3 loop spans 15 amino acids. CDR1 DFQATT and CDR2 SNEGSKA come from the germline V gene (reference sequence). With V trimmed by 6 bases and J by 4 bases, 9 bases remained unmatched. CDR3 nucleotide sequence: TGCAGTGCCCACCTCACTAGCGGGAGAGCAGATACGCAGTATTTT. Its translation: CSAHLTSGRADTQYF.

In its sample, this clonotype was seen many times. J is TRBJ2-1 and V is TRBV7-9, with D unresolved. The germline CDR1 and CDR2 sequences are SEHNR and FQNEAQ (reference sequence). The V and J ends lost 5 bases and 4 bases respectively, with 12 bases between them. CDR3 size: 14 residues. The CDR3 is CASSQDQTYNEQFF. The CDR3 nucleotides are TGTGCCAGCAGCCAAGACCAAACTTACAATGAGCAGTTCTTC.

This clonotype came up many times. The chain links TRBV29-1 to TRBJ2-7; the D is unclear. The germline V and J ends were trimmed by 4 bases and 2 bases, with 9 bases remaining between them. The CDR3 is made up of 12 amino acids. The germline V gene has CDR1 SQVTM and CDR2 ANQGSEA. DNA for the CDR3: TGCAGCGTTGTGGGCACGACCTACGAGCAGTACTTC. It yields the protein CSVVGTTYEQYF.

This clonotype was seen at least ten times. The J gene is TRBJ2-1, the V gene TRBV5-1; tentative D call: TRBD2 (7 bases). The length of the CDR3 is 15 residues. Trimming cost V 4 bases and J 0 bases, with 11 bases left between them. Per the germline V gene, CDR1 is SGHRS and CDR2 is YFSETQ. CDR3 loop: CASSRGGLSYNEQFF. For the CDR3, the DNA is TGCGCCAGCAGCCGCGGGGGCCTCTCCTACAATGAGCAGTTCTTC.

This clonotype came up once. The junction differs from germline at one of its ends, possibly a read error. The chain carries TRBV18 and TRBJ1-1; 10 nucleotides match TRBD1. CDR3 size: 14 residues. CDR1 is KGHSH and CDR2 is LQKENI in the germline V gene. The CDR3, as DNA: TGTTCCAGCTCCCGGGACAGGGGAGGAGCTGAAGCTTTCTTT. Protein product: CSSSRDRGGAEAFF. The full variable domain, its missing parts supplied by reference TRBV18 and TRBJ1-1, is NAGVMQNPRHLVRRRGQEARLRCSPMKGHSHVYWYRQLPEEGLKFMVYLQKENIIDESGMPKERFSAEFPKEGPSILRIQQVVRGDSAAYFCSSSRDRGGAEAFFGQGTRLTVV.

This clonotype was detected only a few times. The gene calls are TRBV5-1 and TRBJ2-1, with 8 bases aligning to TRBD1. CDR1 and CDR2 from the germline V gene are SGHRS and YFSETQ. With 4 bases clipped from V and 7 bases from J, the junction kept 10 bases outside the gene matches. The CDR3 is 15 residues long. The DNA for the CDR3 is TGCGCCAGCAGCGAAGACAGGGGATTGATGAATGAGCAGTTCTTC. Translating gives CASSEDRGLMNEQFF.

By its share, this clonotype is medium-sized (0.01 to 0.1%). The rearrangement uses TRBV20-1 and TRBJ2-3; 7 nucleotides align to TRBD2. This CDR3 spans 15 amino acids. The V segment lost 3 bases and the J segment 1 base; nucleotides outside the gene matches: 7. CDR1 DFQATT and CDR2 SNEGSKA come from the germline V gene (reference sequence). The CDR3 DNA follows: TGCAGTGCTAGGGTCCTAGCGGCCCGCACAGATACGCAGTATTTT. Protein: CSARVLAARTDTQYF.

This chain's CDR3 is CAISEQPKGVETQYF. CDR3 coding DNA: TGTGCCATCAGTGAGCAGCCGAAGGGGGTCGAGACCCAGTACTTC. This rearrangement joins TRBV10-3 to TRBJ2-5, with a possible D match to TRBD1 (6 bases). The CDR3 loop spans 15 amino acids. Per the germline V gene, CDR1 is ENHRY and CDR2 is SYGVKD. V lost 2 bases to trimming and J lost 5 bases, with 15 bases between them.

This clonotype was recorded many times. The chain recombines TRBV20-1 with TRBJ2-3, with 7 bases aligning to TRBD2. This CDR3 is built from 13 residues. Germline-derived CDR1 and CDR2 are DFQATT and SNEGSKA (reference sequence). Losses at the gene ends were 6 bases for V and 6 bases for J; bases not matched to a gene: 9. Written as DNA, the CDR3 is TGCAGTGCCCTAGCGGCCCATGAGGATACGCAGTATTTT. Residues: CSALAAHEDTQYF.

This clonotype occurred many times. The chain joins TRBV24-1 to TRBJ1-5; no reliable D call. V was cut by 3 bases and J by 8 bases, with 16 bases left in between. CDR3 length equals 15 residues. Germline V gene sequence: CDR1 KGHDR, CDR2 SFDVKD. The CDR3 region is CATSDARAGREPQHF. CDR3 coding DNA: TGTGCCACCAGTGATGCGAGGGCCGGCCGCGAGCCCCAGCATTTT.

This clonotype has at least ten counts. This rearrangement joins TRBV6-2 or TRBV6-3 to TRBJ2-1, with 10 bases lining up with TRBD1. Germline V CDR1 and CDR2: MNHEY, SVGEGT. The CDR3 is 13 residues long. After removal of 6 bases from V and 5 bases from J, the junction contained 1 base not matched to a gene. The CDR3 bases are TGTGCCAGCAGGGGGACAGGGGACAATGAGCAGTTCTTC. Translated: CASRGTGDNEQFF.

This clonotype was picked up many times. The rearrangement joins TRBV4-3 to TRBJ1-2, with D perhaps TRBD1 (5 bases). The CDR3 spans 15 residues. From germline, CDR1 is LGHNA and CDR2 YSLEER. V lost 1 base and J lost 5, with 14 bases in between. CDR3 in DNA: TGCGCCAGCAGCCAAGCGAGGGGAGTGGTGTATGGCTACACCTTC. It translates to CASSQARGVVYGYTF.

This clonotype is labeled medium-sized (0.01 to 0.1%). The rearrangement uses TRBV12-3 or TRBV12-4 and TRBJ2-5; D is ambiguous. The CDR3 sequence is 12 residues long. V lost 2 bases and J lost 11, with 12 bases in between. As DNA, the CDR3 is TGTGCCAGCAGTTTATTGGTCCGGCGGCAGTACTTC. Translation gives CASSLLVRRQYF.

This clonotype came up many times. This chain links TRBV20-1 with TRBJ2-1, with 9 bases matching TRBD1. The CDR3 contains 12 residues. The germline V gene has CDR1 DFQATT and CDR2 SNEGSKA (reference sequence). Unmatched junction bases numbered 3, after V lost 7 bases and J lost 5 bases. CDR3 nucleotides: TGCAGTGGGGGACAGGGTAACAATGAGCAGTTCTTC. This encodes CSGGQGNNEQFF.

At least ten counts were recorded for this clonotype. The genes are TRBV12-3 or TRBV12-4 and TRBJ2-7; D may correspond to TRBD1 or TRBD2 (7 bases each). CDR3 length: 11 residues. Trimming left V 7 bases short and J 7 bases short, with 11 bases between. In nucleotides, the CDR3 is TGTGCCAGCACCAGGGGGGGGGAGCAGTACTTC. Translation: CASTRGGEQYF.

This clonotype was observed a handful of times. This CDR3 reads CASSYGGTSYEQYF. The CDR3 bases are TGTGCCAGCAGTTACGGGGGGACATCCTACGAGCAGTACTTC. The V call is TRBV6-2 or TRBV6-3, the J call TRBJ2-7; D could derive from TRBD1 or TRBD2 (6 bases each). V lost 2 bases to trimming and J lost 1 base, with 9 bases between them. Germline lookup yields CDR1 MNHEY and CDR2 SVGEGT. This CDR3 has 14 amino acids.

This clonotype was seen repeatedly, ten times or more. In DNA form, the CDR3 reads TGCAGCATCCGGGACGGTACGCTCTACGAGCAGTACTTC. It yields the protein CSIRDGTLYEQYF. The chain is built from TRBV29-1 and TRBJ2-7; D is tentatively TRBD1 or TRBD2 (5 bases each). The CDR3 covers 13 residues. Germline V gene data show CDR1 as SQVTM and CDR2 as ANQGSEA. Between the trimmed V and J ends, which lost 8 bases and 3 bases, there was a span of 17 bases.

This clonotype is deemed medium-sized. CDR3 DNA sequence: TGCAGTGCCAAGCGTGGACAGGGCTTTGACTATGGCTACACCTTC. Protein: CSAKRGQGFDYGYTF. V usage is TRBV20-1 and J usage is TRBJ1-2, with 8 bases that match TRBD1. The germline V gene encodes CDR1 DFQATT and CDR2 SNEGSKA (reference sequence). CDR3 length: 15 amino acids. J gave up 3 bases and V 6 bases, and 12 bases lay outside the gene matches.